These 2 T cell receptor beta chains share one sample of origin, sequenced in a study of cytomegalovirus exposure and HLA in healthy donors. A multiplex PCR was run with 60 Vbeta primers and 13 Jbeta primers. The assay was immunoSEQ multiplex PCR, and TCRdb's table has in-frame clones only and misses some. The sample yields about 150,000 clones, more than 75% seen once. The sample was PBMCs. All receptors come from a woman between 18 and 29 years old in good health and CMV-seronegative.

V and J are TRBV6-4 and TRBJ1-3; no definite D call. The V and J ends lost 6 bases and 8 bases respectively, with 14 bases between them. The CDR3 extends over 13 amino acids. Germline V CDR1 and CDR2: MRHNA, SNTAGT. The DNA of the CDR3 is TGTGCCAGCAGACCCGGGATTAGGCACACCATATATTTT. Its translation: CASRPGIRHTIYF.

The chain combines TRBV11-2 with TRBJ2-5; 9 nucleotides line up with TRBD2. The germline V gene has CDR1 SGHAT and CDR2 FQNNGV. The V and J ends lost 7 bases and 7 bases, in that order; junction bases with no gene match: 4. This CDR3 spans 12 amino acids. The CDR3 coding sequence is TGTGCCAGCACCCAGACTAGCGGGACCCAGTACTTC. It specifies CASTQTSGTQYF.